The rows below give T cell receptor beta chains drawn from one sample of a study of blood T cell dynamics during melanoma immunotherapy. The repertoire was sequenced with immunoSEQ multiplex PCR; TCRdb's copy has only in-frame clones and lacks some. The sample yields several thousand clones, around 89% seen once. The specimen was blood, collected from a patient treated with checkpoint blockade. The receptors stem from a human donor with melanoma. Each CDR3 is given with its conserved first and last residue. The order of the fields is clone size, J gene, V gene, CDR3 protein. Not all rows give a size; the values are once, few, many and, for expanded clones, a class.

>NA|TRBJ1-5|TRBV6-5
CASSSGQGEEPQHF
>NA|TRBJ1-1|TRBV18
CASSPADRDGLEAFF
>once|TRBJ1-1|TRBV7-2
CASSLQSLRGPTEAFF
>NA|TRBJ1-2|TRBV4-2
CASSQEQGRYGYTF
>once|TRBJ2-7|TRBV10-3
CAISEEASGFYEQYF
>NA|TRBJ2-7|TRBV7-9
CASSPRAGTASYEQYF
>NA|TRBJ1-1|TRBV5-1
CASSLEGITEAFF
>NA|TRBJ1-1|TRBV5-1
CASSSSNKQGFGTEAFF
>NA|NA|TRBV6-6
CASSPREVLSSEQYF
>few|TRBJ1-2|TRBV5-1
CASSLGQDNYGYTF
>NA|TRBJ1-3|TRBV11-2
CASSLERAPRGTIYF
>NA|TRBJ2-7|TRBV29-1
CSVEQGAYEQYF
>NA|TRBJ2-7|TRBV28
CASSLVQGAREQYF
>NA|TRBJ1-6|TRBV5-6
CASSQAPGKLGNSPLHF
>NA|TRBJ1-1|TRBV6-5
CASPSQVEAFF
>once|TRBJ2-1|TRBV15
CATSTGTGGGVNEQFF
>NA|TRBJ1-3|TRBV10-2
CASSESTRISGNTIYF
>NA|TRBJ1-2|TRBV5-3
CARSLAGGHYGYTF
>NA|TRBJ1-2|TRBV5-6
CASSLVATGRGYTF
>few|TRBJ1-5|TRBV4-1
CASSQPGRQGTQPQHF
>once|TRBJ2-7|TRBV5-8
CASSLRNRAHEQYF
>NA|TRBJ1-4|TRBV18
CASSPSWTGLNEKLFF
>NA|NA|TRBV28
CASRGYGYEQYF